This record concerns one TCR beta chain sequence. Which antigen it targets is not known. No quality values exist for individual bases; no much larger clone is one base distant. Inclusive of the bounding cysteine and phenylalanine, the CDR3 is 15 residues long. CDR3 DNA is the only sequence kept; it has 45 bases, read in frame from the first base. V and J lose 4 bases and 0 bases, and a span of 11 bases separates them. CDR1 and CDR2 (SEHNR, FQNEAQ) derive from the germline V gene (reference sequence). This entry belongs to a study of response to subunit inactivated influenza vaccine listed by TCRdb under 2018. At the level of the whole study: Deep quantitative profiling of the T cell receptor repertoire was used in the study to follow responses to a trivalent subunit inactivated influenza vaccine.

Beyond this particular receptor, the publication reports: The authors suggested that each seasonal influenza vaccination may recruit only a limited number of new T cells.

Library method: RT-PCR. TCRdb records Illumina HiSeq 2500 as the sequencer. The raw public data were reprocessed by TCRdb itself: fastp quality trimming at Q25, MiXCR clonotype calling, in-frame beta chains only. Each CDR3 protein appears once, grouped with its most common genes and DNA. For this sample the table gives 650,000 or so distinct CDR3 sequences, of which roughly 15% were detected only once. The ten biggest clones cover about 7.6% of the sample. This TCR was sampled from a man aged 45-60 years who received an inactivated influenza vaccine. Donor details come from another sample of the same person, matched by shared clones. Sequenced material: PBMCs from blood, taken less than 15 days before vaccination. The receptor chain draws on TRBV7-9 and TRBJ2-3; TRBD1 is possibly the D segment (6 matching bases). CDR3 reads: CASSSRGPSTDTQYF. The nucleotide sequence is TGTGCCAGCAGCTCCAGGGGACCTAGCACAGATACGCAGTATTTT.